A single sample is the source of the 29 T cell receptor beta chains below, sequenced in a study of OX40 agonist ivuxolimab in advanced cancers. Libraries were prepared by immunoSEQ multiplex PCR; TCRdb keeps only in-frame clonotypes and omits some of them. The data hold about 46,000 clones, with 70% to 85% observed a single time. Here the sequenced sample was CD4+ or CD8+ T cells sorted from blood, taken in a trial of the OX40 agonist ivuxolimab. These receptors came from an adult with an advanced solid tumor such as melanoma, head and neck, liver or kidney cancer.

This chain joins TRBV5-1 and TRBJ1-2, with a weak D call TRBD1 (5 bases). Trimming took off 7 bases at V and 4 bases at J, with 11 bases between the two ends. CDR3 size: 12 residues. Germline lookup yields CDR1 SGHRS and CDR2 YFSETQ. For the CDR3, the DNA is TGCGCCAGCCGACGGGACGGCTATGGCTACACCTTC. As protein: CASRRDGYGYTF. Filled out from reference TRBV5-1 and TRBJ1-2, the complete variable domain reads KAGVTQTPRYLIKTRGQQVTLSCSPISGHRSVSWYQQTPGQGLQFLFEYFSETQRNKGNFPGRFSGRQFSNSRSEMNVSTLELGDSALYLCASRRDGYGYTFGSGTRLTVV.

The gene calls are TRBV4-3 and TRBJ1-2; no reliable D call. Germline loops: CDR1 LGHNA, CDR2 YSLEER. The CDR3 has 14 residues. Trimming removed 3 bases at V and 3 bases at J, with 11 bases between. The DNA for the CDR3 is TGCGCCAGCAGCCAGAGCCGACGGGACTATGGCTACACCTTC. This gives the protein CASSQSRRDYGYTF.

This rearrangement joins TRBV5-1 to TRBJ2-2; D is uncertain. V shed 3 bases and J shed 6 bases, with 15 bases lying between them. Germline V gene lookup returns CDR1 SGHRS and CDR2 YFSETQ. This CDR3 is built from 15 residues. CDR3 nucleotides: TGCGCCAGCAGCTCGGATGGGGTTCGGTCCGGGGAGCTGTTTTTT. Protein: CASSSDGVRSGELFF.

CDR3 sequence: CASSEIPTGDGTLTQYF. In DNA, the CDR3 is TGTGCCAGCAGCGAAATCCCGACCGGGGACGGCACATTGACGCAGTATTTT. The chain is built from TRBV7-9 and TRBJ2-3; D may be TRBD1 or TRBD2 (5 bases each). Per germline, CDR1 SEHNR and CDR2 FQNEAQ (reference sequence). The CDR3 contains 17 residues. Trimming pared 5 bases from V and 9 bases from J, leaving 27 bases between.

The genes are TRBV19 and TRBJ2-7; D might be TRBD1 (5 bases). There are 14 residues in the CDR3. Germline V lookup: CDR1 LNHDA, CDR2 SQIVND (reference sequence). V gave up 10 bases and J gave up 1 base, with 17 bases separating them. CDR3 nucleotides: TGTGCCACCTCAGTTAAGGGGCTTTCCTACGAGCAGTACTTC. Translation: CATSVKGLSYEQYF.

The J gene is TRBJ2-1, the V gene TRBV7-2, with a possible D match to TRBD2 (6 bases). Germline V gives CDR1 SGHTA, CDR2 FQGNSA. The CDR3 runs 16 residues. Trimming pared 3 bases from V and 9 bases from J, leaving 21 bases between. The CDR3 reads CASSFAGIRLYAEQFF. As DNA, the CDR3 is TGTGCCAGCAGCTTTGCGGGGATTCGTCTATACGCTGAGCAGTTCTTC.

The rearrangement links TRBV11-2 to TRBJ1-1; D is perhaps TRBD1 (5 bases). Germline CDR1 reads SGHAT; CDR2 reads FQNNGV. The CDR3 contains 15 residues. V lost 5 bases, J lost 6 bases, and 19 bases lay in between. Written as DNA, the CDR3 is TGTGCCAGCAGCCAAGTAGGGGAGATGAGCGCTGAAGCTTTCTTT. Protein sequence: CASSQVGEMSAEAFF.

This chain links TRBV2 with TRBJ2-1; 8 bases are a match to TRBD2. The CDR3 covers 13 residues. The V gene's germline CDR1 is SNHLY and CDR2 FYNNEI. V gave up 1 base and J gave up 8 bases; unmatched junction bases: 1. CDR3 in DNA: TGTGCCAGCAGTGAAGTTAGCGGGGATGAGCAGTTCTTC. This codes for CASSEVSGDEQFF.

The rearrangement joins TRBV21-1 to TRBJ1-4; TRBD1 is taken as the D call from the table, unchecked against the DNA. TRBV21-1 is reported as a pseudogene. This CDR3 region has 18 residues. This chain's CDR3 is CASSSRQGLIPTNEKLFF. DNA for the CDR3: TGTGCCAGCAGCTCTAGACAGGGTTTAATTCCAACTAATGAAAAACTGTTTTTT.

DNA of the CDR3: TGTGCCACCAGCACCAGGGGATATGAGCAGTTCTTC. It is translated as CATSTRGYEQFF. This chain joins TRBV15 and TRBJ2-1; a possible D gene is TRBD1 (6 bases). The CDR3 is made up of 12 amino acids. Trimming took off 4 bases at V and 8 bases at J, with 9 bases between the two ends. In germline, CDR1 is LNHNV, CDR2 YYDKDF (reference sequence).

In DNA, the CDR3 is TGTGCCAGCAGTCGACAGATGAACACTGAAGCTTTCTTT. It encodes CASSRQMNTEAFF. The chain has TRBV28 and TRBJ1-1; possibly TRBD1 for D (5 bases). Germline CDR1 and CDR2: MDHEN and SYDVKM. V was cut by 5 bases and J by 0 bases, with 7 bases left in between. CDR3 length: 13 residues.

The genes are TRBV15 and TRBJ2-1; 8 bases map to TRBD1. V was clipped by 1 base and J by 5 bases; unmatched bases: 7. The CDR3 loop spans 16 amino acids. The germline V gene encodes CDR1 LNHNV and CDR2 YYDKDF (reference sequence). This chain's CDR3 is CATSRGYRGLDNEQFF. The DNA for the CDR3 is TGTGCCACCAGCAGAGGATACAGGGGGTTGGACAATGAGCAGTTCTTC.

This clone was counted only a few times. The CDR3 reads CASSPSPRTPEAFF. The DNA for the CDR3 is TGTGCCAGCAGTCCGTCTCCAAGGACCCCTGAAGCTTTCTTT. V gene TRBV6-5 combines with J gene TRBJ1-1; D unclear. This CDR3 spans 14 amino acids. CDR1 and CDR2 (germline): MNHEY, SVGAGI. Trimming shortened V by 5 bases and J by 6 bases, and 16 bases separated the two germline ends.

The CDR3 DNA is TGTGCCAGCAGCGTTGGACTAGCGTTCACCGGGGAGCTGTTTTTT. Protein sequence: CASSVGLAFTGELFF. The chain recombines TRBV9 with TRBJ2-2; 9 nucleotides match TRBD2. The length of the CDR3 is 15 residues. The germline V gene encodes CDR1 SGDLS and CDR2 YYNGEE. The V gene end was trimmed by 2 bases and the J gene end by 4 bases; junction bases not matched to a gene: 3.

V usage is TRBV4-1 and J usage is TRBJ2-5, with 8 bases fitting TRBD2. This CDR3 is 15 amino acids long. The J segment lost 5 bases and the V segment lost 0 bases, leaving 5 bases of the junction unmatched. Looked up from germline, CDR1 is MGHRA and CDR2 is YSYEKL. Here the CDR3 reads CASSQDPSGSETQYF. The CDR3 nucleotides read TGCGCCAGCAGCCAAGATCCTAGCGGGTCTGAGACCCAGTACTTC.

The V call is TRBV25-1, the J call TRBJ1-1, with 7 bases that match TRBD1. CDR3 length equals 16 residues. Trimming at V came to 10 bases and at J to 1 base, leaving 15 bases not matched to a gene. Germline V gene lookup returns CDR1 MGHDK and CDR2 SYGVNS. Written as DNA, the CDR3 is TGTGCCACCGATCCCATGACAGGGCCCCCGAACACTGAAGCTTTCTTT. Translation: CATDPMTGPPNTEAFF.

The chain employs TRBV27 and TRBJ2-7; TRBD1 might be the D (7 bases). V was pared by 7 bases and J by 3 bases, with 16 bases between. CDR3 length: 14 residues. CDR1 is MNHEY and CDR2 is SMNVEV in the germline V gene (reference sequence). The CDR3 region has the DNA TGTGCCAGCACCCGGCAGGGGGGCTACTACGAGCAGTACTTC. It yields the protein CASTRQGGYYEQYF.

This clone was observed once. V gene TRBV7-2 combines with J gene TRBJ2-3; D perhaps matches TRBD2 (5 bases). The germline V gene encodes CDR1 SGHTA and CDR2 FQGNSA. CDR3 length equals 14 residues. V lost 5 bases and J 2 bases, leaving 11 bases between the germline ends. CDR3 region: CASSADYNTDTQYF. Here the CDR3 DNA reads TGTGCCAGCAGCGCAGACTACAACACAGATACGCAGTATTTT.

The chain has TRBV25-1 and TRBJ1-2; 8 bases agree with TRBD1. This CDR3 comprises 15 residues. Looked up from germline, CDR1 is MGHDK and CDR2 is SYGVNS. J was trimmed by 4 bases and V by 3 bases; bases with no gene match: 7. This CDR3 reads CASSDDRGRSYGYTF. In nucleotides, the CDR3 is TGTGCCAGCAGTGACGACAGGGGTCGTTCCTATGGCTACACCTTC.

This clone was found a few times. The rearrangement links TRBV11-2 to TRBJ2-1; 7 nucleotides line up with TRBD1. The CDR3 is 14 residues long. The germline V gene has CDR1 SGHAT and CDR2 FQNNGV. Trimming at V came to 3 bases and at J to 2 bases, leaving 1 base not matched to a gene. Written as DNA, the CDR3 is TGTGCCAGCAGCTTGGGACAGACCTACAATGAGCAGTTCTTC. It is translated as CASSLGQTYNEQFF.

The chain is built from TRBV18 and TRBJ2-1; TRBD2 aligns across 10 bases. J lost 3 bases, V lost 3 bases, and 5 bases had no gene match. The V gene's germline CDR1 is KGHSH and CDR2 LQKENI. The CDR3 has 16 residues. Here the CDR3 DNA reads TGTGCCAGCTCACCGAGCGGGGGGGCCATCTACAATGAGCAGTTCTTC. It translates to CASSPSGGAIYNEQFF.

The chain joins TRBV5-1 to TRBJ2-3, with D unclear. Per germline, CDR1 SGHRS and CDR2 YFSETQ. The CDR3 spans 15 residues. The ends were cut back, 0 bases at V and 1 base at J, with 9 bases in the middle. The CDR3 spells CASSLDNVGTDTQYF. The CDR3 coding sequence is TGCGCCAGCAGCTTGGATAACGTTGGCACAGATACGCAGTATTTT. Full variable domain (rest looked up from reference TRBV5-1 and TRBJ2-3): KAGVTQTPRYLIKTRGQQVTLSCSPISGHRSVSWYQQTPGQGLQFLFEYFSETQRNKGNFPGRFSGRQFSNSRSEMNVSTLELGDSALYLCASSLDNVGTDTQYFGPGTRLTVL.

The rearrangement joins TRBV2 to TRBJ2-1; no reliable D call. CDR1 is SNHLY and CDR2 is FYNNEI in the germline V gene. Trimming pared 8 bases from V and 9 bases from J, leaving 8 bases between. The CDR3 is made up of 10 amino acids. CDR3: CASAQIEQFF. The CDR3 nucleotides read TGTGCCAGCGCTCAAATTGAGCAGTTCTTC.

The V gene is TRBV18, the J gene TRBJ2-7; D call uncertain. This CDR3 is built from 16 residues. With 1 base removed from V and 2 bases from J, the gap between germline ends came to 15 bases. CDR1 KGHSH and CDR2 LQKENI come from the germline V gene. This chain's CDR3 is CASSPLRVDPTYEQYF. The CDR3 DNA reads as TGTGCCAGCTCACCACTCAGAGTGGACCCGACCTACGAGCAGTACTTC.

This clone was seen only once. The chain uses TRBV30 and TRBJ1-3, with TRBD1 matching over 7 bases. The CDR3 consists of 15 residues. J was trimmed by 5 bases and V by 3 bases; bases with no gene match: 10. Germline V CDR1 and CDR2: GTSNPN, SVGIG (reference sequence). The CDR3 region is CAWSYTGVGRNTIYF. For the CDR3, the DNA is TGTGCCTGGAGCTATACAGGGGTCGGTAGAAACACCATATATTTT.

The chain couples TRBV5-6 to TRBJ2-4; no definite D call. The CDR3 consists of 14 residues. Trimming removed 4 bases at V and 8 bases at J, with 16 bases between. Germline assignment: CDR1 SGHDT and CDR2 YYEEEE. CDR3 in DNA: TGTGCCAGCAGCCCTGGAATCCAGACTGACATTCAGTACTTC. It yields the protein CASSPGIQTDIQYF.

This clone is a singleton in its sample. The chain has TRBV5-8 and TRBJ1-1; D unclear. Germline V gene sequence: CDR1 SGHTS, CDR2 YDEGEE. V gave up 6 bases and J gave up 1 base, with 10 bases separating them. The CDR3 has 13 residues. Written as DNA, the CDR3 is TGTGCCAGCACCAGGTCGGGGAACACTGAAGCTTTCTTT. Encoded protein: CASTRSGNTEAFF.

This clone is classed as medium-sized. One end of the junction varies from germline; a read error may be responsible. This rearrangement joins TRBV7-7 to TRBJ2-5; a possible D gene is TRBD2 (6 bases). CDR1 SSHAT and CDR2 FNYEAQ come from the germline V gene (reference sequence). The CDR3 extends over 16 amino acids. The CDR3 DNA is TGTGCTAGCAGCTTAGGTAGACTAGTCTCCCAAGAGACCCAGTACTTC. Residues: CASSLGRLVSQETQYF.

The chain recombines TRBV5-1 with TRBJ1-1; maybe TRBD1 (5 bases). V was trimmed by 1 base and J by 5 bases, leaving 12 bases between them. Germline V CDR1 and CDR2: SGHRS, YFSETQ. The CDR3 consists of 14 residues. The CDR3 DNA reads as TGCGCCAGCAGCTTGACAGGATCTGGGACTGAAGCTTTCTTT. Translated: CASSLTGSGTEAFF.